Below are 9 T cell receptor beta chains sequenced from a single sample in a study of sequential checkpoint blockade in melanoma (dated by TCRdb to between 2017 and 2020). Receptor libraries were prepared by the immunoSEQ multiplex PCR assay. In its TCRdb copy, this immuneACCESS table keeps in-frame sequences only and misses some clones. Where compared with another copy, unresolved V genes explain less than half of these, and the others have no known cause. The sample yields 20,000 to 25,000 clones; approximately 81% were counted once. The leading ten clones occupy over 9% of the sample. The treatment or condition tag for this specimen amounts to: randomized to nivolumab then ipilimumab (arm A) or the reverse (arm B). Source: CD8+ T cells sorted from blood (inferred from file names), taken from a patient given nivolumab and ipilimumab in sequence. These receptors came from a human donor with melanoma.

This clone was picked up a small number of times. The V call is TRBV6-1, the J call TRBJ2-7, with D unclear. The CDR3 totals 15 residues. Trimming took 2 bases from V and 6 from J, leaving 17 bases between them. CDR1 is MNHNS, CDR2 SASEGT, per germline. The chain's CDR3 is CASSELAGHQGEQYF. The CDR3 nucleotides read TGTGCCAGCAGTGAATTGGCAGGCCACCAAGGCGAGCAGTACTTC.

The J gene is TRBJ1-1, the V gene TRBV10-3; the D gene is possibly TRBD1 (5 bases). Germline V lookup: CDR1 ENHRY, CDR2 SYGVKD. The CDR3 totals 13 residues. Deletions cut 6 bases from V and 11 bases from J, with 19 bases between. The CDR3 nucleotides are TGTGCCATCAGGGAAGAGCCAGGGCTGGAGGCTTTCTTT. It codes for CAIREEPGLEAFF.

This chain connects TRBV21-1 to TRBJ1-6; the table gives TRBD1 as D, unverified against the DNA. TRBV21-1 is shown as a pseudogene. CDR3 length: 17 amino acids. Here the CDR3 DNA reads TGTGCCAGCCAATTAATCTTCCAGGGCCTACCCCATTCACCCCTCCACTTT. Protein product: CASQLIFQGLPHSPLHF.

V is TRBV5-1 and J is TRBJ1-2; maybe TRBD1 (5 bases). This CDR3 is built from 15 residues. Trimming stripped 7 bases from V and 3 bases from J, with 19 bases between. From germline, CDR1 is SGHRS and CDR2 YFSETQ. The CDR3 DNA reads as TGCGCCAGCTTCGGGGGGGTCGGACGGTACTATGGCTACACCTTC. Residues: CASFGGVGRYYGYTF.

This chain uses TRBV5-6 with TRBJ2-5; the match to TRBD1 covers 7 bases. The V gene end was trimmed by 2 bases and the J gene end by 3 bases; junction bases not matched to a gene: 4. This CDR3 is 14 amino acids long. Looked up from germline, CDR1 is SGHDT and CDR2 is YYEEEE. CDR3 region: CASSFLTGEETQYF. Here the CDR3 DNA reads TGTGCCAGCAGCTTCTTAACAGGGGAAGAGACCCAGTACTTC.

The chain employs TRBV13 and TRBJ2-7, with TRBD1 as a possible D gene (6 bases). This CDR3 region has 17 residues. V was trimmed by 2 bases and J by 2 bases, leaving 19 bases between them. Germline CDR1 and CDR2: PRHDT and FYEKMQ (reference sequence). CDR3 in amino acids: CASSLPQSRDTPYEQYF. CDR3 coding DNA: TGTGCCAGCAGCTTACCTCAAAGCCGGGACACACCCTACGAGCAGTACTTC.

The CDR3 reads CASRDNANTEAFF. The CDR3 nucleotides are TGTGCCAGTAGGGACAACGCGAACACTGAAGCTTTCTTT. The chain is built from TRBV19 and TRBJ1-1; D is perhaps TRBD1 (5 bases). V was clipped by 6 bases and J by 1 base, with 9 bases between them. The CDR3 has 13 residues. Germline CDR1 LNHDA, CDR2 SQIVND (reference sequence).

V and J are TRBV9 and TRBJ2-7; D gene uncertain. Trimming pared 3 bases from V and 0 bases from J, leaving 7 bases between. The CDR3 is 13 amino acids. Germline CDR1 reads SGDLS; CDR2 reads YYNGEE. CDR3 in DNA: TGTGCCAGCAGCGGTTCTAGCTCCTACGAGCAGTACTTC. It translates to CASSGSSSYEQYF.

V usage is TRBV10-3 and J usage is TRBJ2-5; no definite D call. Trimming removed 3 bases at V and 0 bases at J, with 8 bases between. Germline V gene lookup returns CDR1 ENHRY and CDR2 SYGVKD. The CDR3 sequence is 14 residues long. In nucleotides, the CDR3 is TGTGCCATCAGTGACCTCGTGTACCAAGAGACCCAGTACTTC. Its translation is CAISDLVYQETQYF.